Listed below are T cell receptor beta chains from one sample, sequenced in a study of T cells after yellow fever vaccination. TCRdb re-derived calls from the 5' RACE reads in MiXCR, one entry per CDR3 protein. The sample gives 500,000 to 700,000 distinct CDR3 sequences, roughly a fifth of which show up once; roughly an eighth is in the top ten. The source material was PBMCs, sampled 15 days after the yellow fever booster vaccination. These receptor sequences come from a young man who received the YFV17D yellow fever vaccine. CDR3s include the opening cysteine and the closing phenylalanine or tryptophan.

j_gene | v_gene | len | CDR3aa
TRBJ1-1 | TRBV7-2 | 14 | CASSFYPGQPVVFF
TRBJ2-1 | TRBV20-1 | 14 | CSAELAASYNEQFF
TRBJ1-5 | TRBV18 | 14 | CASSPESFNQPQHF
TRBJ2-2 | TRBV27 | 17 | CASSERGQGVYTGELFF
TRBJ2-3 | TRBV2 | 16 | CASLPLLAGEVDTQYF
TRBJ2-7 | TRBV7-2 | 14 | CASSSGQYGYEQYF
TRBJ2-1 | TRBV24-1 | 14 | CATDTGTGSSEQFF
TRBJ2-1 | TRBV24-1 | 14 | CATEDARAYNEQFF
TRBJ2-7 | TRBV29-1 | 13 | CSVGQGIFYEQYF
TRBJ2-2 | TRBV5-6 | 12 | CASSRGRGELFF
TRBJ2-3 | TRBV5-1 | 16 | CASSLAGTGRTDTQYF
TRBJ2-7 | TRBV6-1 | 17 | CASSEVWAGTLSYEQYF
TRBJ2-7 | TRBV5-6 | 17 | CASSTGLAGGPRYEQYF
TRBJ2-7 | TRBV20-1 | 15 | CSASLRLAGSYEQYF
TRBJ1-2 | TRBV11-2 | 14 | CASSFFRQNDGYTF
TRBJ2-3 | TRBV21-1 | 17 | CASSKGLLQGNSDTQYF
TRBJ2-1 | TRBV12-3/TRBV12-4 | 13 | CASREGHRNEQFF